Listed here are 6 T cell receptor beta chains from one sample, sequenced in a study of T-cell reconstitution after alpha-beta-depleted transplantation in children. TCRbeta library construction was performed incorporating unique molecular identifiers. TCRdb reprocessed the PCR reads via MiXCR and lists one record per CDR3 protein. This repertoire shows about 540,000 distinct CDR3 sequences, around 19% found once; its top ten account for more than 2.5%. Source: PBMCs from the stem cell graft donor, taken from the stem cell graft. These receptors originate from a human donor who donated a stem cell graft to a child with acute lymphoblastic leukemia.

This clonotype was counted a few times. This rearrangement joins TRBV5-1 to TRBJ2-5; 8 positions agree with TRBD2. The CDR3 has 14 amino acids. The ends lost 5 bases at V and 5 bases at J; junction bases unmatched: 8. The germline CDR1 and CDR2 sequences are SGHRS and YFSETQ. CDR3 sequence (DNA): TGCGCCAGCAGAGAAGCGGGAGAATGGGAGACCCAGTACTTC. The encoded protein is CASREAGEWETQYF.

This clonotype was seen a handful of times. The chain uses TRBV29-1 and TRBJ2-1; D unresolved. The V end was cut by 7 bases, the J end by 4 bases, with 11 bases between. The V gene's germline CDR1 is SQVTM and CDR2 ANQGSEA. CDR3 length: 12 residues. CDR3 amino acids: CSAQRSYNEQFF. The CDR3 bases are TGCAGCGCACAGAGGTCATACAATGAGCAGTTCTTC.

The chain employs TRBV28 and TRBJ2-1; 7 nucleotides line up with TRBD2. CDR1 and CDR2 (germline): MDHEN, SYDVKM. Germline trimming cut 3 bases from V and 10 bases from J; bases unmatched to any gene: 12. This CDR3 contains 15 residues. CDR3 nucleotide sequence: TGTGCCAGCAGTTTCTTTTGGGCTAGCGGTAAAGAGCAGTTCTTC. It codes for CASSFFWASGKEQFF.

This clonotype appeared many times. The chain employs TRBV5-1 and TRBJ2-2; unclear D gene. The germline V and J ends were trimmed by 4 bases and 0 bases, with 13 bases remaining between them. The CDR3 is made up of 16 amino acids. The V gene's germline CDR1 is SGHRS and CDR2 YFSETQ. Here the CDR3 DNA reads TGCGCCAGCAGCCATCTGTCGACGCCGAACACCGGGGAGCTGTTTTTT. Protein product: CASSHLSTPNTGELFF.

The chain recombines TRBV5-5 with TRBJ1-2, with D possibly matching TRBD1 (5 bases). Per the germline V gene, CDR1 is SGHKS and CDR2 is YYEKEE (reference sequence). V was pared by 4 bases and J by 0 bases, with 16 bases between. CDR3 length: 16 residues. The CDR3 spells CASSRAWDGSNYGYTF. DNA of the CDR3: TGTGCCAGCAGCCGGGCCTGGGACGGATCTAACTATGGCTACACCTTC.

This chain connects TRBV27 to TRBJ1-1; D gene uncertain. Trimming removed 4 bases at V and 2 bases at J, with 17 bases between. This CDR3 is 16 amino acids long. The germline CDR1 and CDR2 sequences are MNHEY and SMNVEV (reference sequence). The CDR3 DNA reads TGTGCCAGCAGTTCCACCGGCGGGTACGGAAACACTGAAGCTTTCTTT. Protein: CASSSTGGYGNTEAFF.